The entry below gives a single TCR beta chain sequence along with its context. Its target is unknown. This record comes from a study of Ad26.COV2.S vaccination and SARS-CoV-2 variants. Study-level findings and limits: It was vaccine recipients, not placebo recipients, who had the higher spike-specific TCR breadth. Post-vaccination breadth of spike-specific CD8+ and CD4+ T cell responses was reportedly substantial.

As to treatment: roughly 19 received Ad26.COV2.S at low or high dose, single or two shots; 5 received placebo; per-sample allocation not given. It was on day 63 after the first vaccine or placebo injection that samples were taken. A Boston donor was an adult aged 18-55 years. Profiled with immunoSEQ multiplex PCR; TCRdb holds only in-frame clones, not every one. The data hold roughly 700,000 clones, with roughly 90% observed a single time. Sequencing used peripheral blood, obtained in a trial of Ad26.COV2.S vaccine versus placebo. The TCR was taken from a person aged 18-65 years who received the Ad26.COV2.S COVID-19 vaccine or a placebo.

The CDR3 spells CASSQDRTTGGPTDTQYF. CDR3 nucleotides: TGTGCCAGCAGCCAAGATCGTACGACGGGGGGACCCACAGATACGCAGTATTTT. The V call is TRBV14, the J call TRBJ2-3; TRBD2 matches at 7 bases. V lost 0 bases, J lost 2 bases, and 11 bases stayed unmatched. This CDR3 region has 18 residues. Germline assignment: CDR1 SGHDN and CDR2 FVKESK.